This T cell receptor (beta chain) is drawn from a study of Graves' ophthalmopathy and Graves' hyperthyroidism. From RNA, the CDR3 regions of TCR beta chains were amplified and sequenced. First-round RT-PCR employed HTBI primers, with a second-round multiplex PCR after it. From the multiplex PCR reads, TCRdb called clonotypes with MiXCR, one entry per CDR3 protein. The sample consists of over 650,000 distinct CDR3 sequences, about two fifths of them appearing once. This clonotype appeared many times. Ophthalmopathy cases showed moderate-to-severe activity, scoring CAS ≥3 and NOSPECS ≥4, with duration under 3 months. The source material was peripheral blood. The receptor's source is an adult man with Graves' ophthalmopathy.

In nucleotides, the CDR3 is TGTGCCAGCAGTGGGGGACAGCGGAACACTGAAGCTTTCTTT. This sequence encodes CASSGGQRNTEAFF. J is TRBJ1-1 and V is TRBV6-5; 7 nucleotides line up with TRBD1. CDR1 and CDR2 (germline): MNHEY, SVGAGI. V lost 5 bases, J lost 1 base, and 4 bases stayed unmatched. This CDR3 is 14 amino acids long.